This T cell receptor (beta chain) stems from a study of T cells in Graves' hyperthyroidism and ophthalmopathy. Whole-study findings and limits: Before onset, ophthalmopathy was predicted by the model a median about six months earlier.

There were TCR beta CDR3 regions amplified from RNA transcripts. HTBI primers were the set used in a first-round RT-PCR of the TCR CDR3. In TCRdb, the multiplex PCR reads were re-called with MiXCR into one record per CDR3 protein. The sample shows around 300,000 distinct CDR3 sequences, roughly 15% of them seen only once. This clonotype has at least ten counts. Its antigen remains unidentified. Newly diagnosed hyperthyroidism patients aged 18 to 65 years had disease lasting under 2 months. From around 11 ml of fresh peripheral blood, PBMCs were isolated. Sequenced sample: blood. The source of this sequence is a woman in her twenties or thirties with Graves' hyperthyroidism that later progressed to Graves' ophthalmopathy.

The CDR3, as DNA: TGTGCCAGCAGCGTTGGCCTAGCGGCCTACGAGCAGTACTTC. This encodes CASSVGLAAYEQYF. J is TRBJ2-7 and V is TRBV9; TRBD2 aligns across 7 bases. Losses at the gene ends were 2 bases for V and 2 bases for J; bases not matched to a gene: 4. This CDR3 has 14 amino acids. CDR1 is SGDLS and CDR2 is YYNGEE in the germline V gene. Filled out from reference TRBV9 and TRBJ2-7, the complete variable domain reads DSGVTQTPKHLITATGQRVTLRCSPRSGDLSVYWYQQSLDQGLQFLIQYYNGEERAKGNILERFSAQQFPDLHSELNLSSLELGDSALYFCASSVGLAAYEQYFGPGTRLTVT.